This T cell receptor beta chain is drawn from a study of OX40 agonist ivuxolimab in advanced cancers. Background on the study: Of the patients, three showed partial responses, one with hepatocellular carcinoma and two with cutaneous melanoma. Broader study findings: At doses 0.1 to 3.0 mg/kg, CD4+ and CD8+ clones expanded. Expanded clones tended on average to be more numerous among CD8+ T cells than CD4+.

To note about this clone: Antigen specificity is unknown.

CDR3 length: 17 amino acids. V gave up 4 bases and J gave up 2 bases, with 20 bases separating them. CDR1 is MGHRA, CDR2 YSYEKL, per germline. The data were produced by immunoSEQ multiplex PCR, yet TCRdb's version contains in-frame clones alone and is incomplete. The data contain some 74,000 clones, less than 90% of them singletons. The source is an adult with an advanced solid tumor such as melanoma, head and neck, liver or kidney cancer. This specimen consisted of CD4+ or CD8+ T cells sorted from blood, obtained in a trial of the OX40 agonist ivuxolimab. The chain has TRBV4-1 and TRBJ2-5, with D tentatively TRBD2 (6 bases). CDR3 DNA: TGCGCCAGCAGCCGCTCGGGAGTGGGAGAGGGACAAGAGACCCAGTACTTC. This gives the protein CASSRSGVGEGQETQYF.